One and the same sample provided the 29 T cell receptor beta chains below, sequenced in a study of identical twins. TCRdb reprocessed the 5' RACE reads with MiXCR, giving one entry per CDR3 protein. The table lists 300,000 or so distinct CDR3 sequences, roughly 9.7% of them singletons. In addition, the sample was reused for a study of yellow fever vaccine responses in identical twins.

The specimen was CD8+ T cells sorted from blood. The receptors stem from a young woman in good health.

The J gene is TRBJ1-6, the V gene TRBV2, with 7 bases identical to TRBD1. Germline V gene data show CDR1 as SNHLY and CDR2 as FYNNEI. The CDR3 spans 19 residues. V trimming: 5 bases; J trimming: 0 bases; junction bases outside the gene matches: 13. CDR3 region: CASSTGETAQSSYNSPLHF. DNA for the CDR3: TGTGCCAGCAGTACAGGGGAGACGGCCCAAAGCTCCTATAATTCACCCCTCCACTTT.

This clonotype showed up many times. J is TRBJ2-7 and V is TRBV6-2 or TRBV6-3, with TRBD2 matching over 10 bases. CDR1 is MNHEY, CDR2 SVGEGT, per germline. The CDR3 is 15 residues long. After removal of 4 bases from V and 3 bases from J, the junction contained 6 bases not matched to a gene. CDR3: CASSSRTSGIYEQYF. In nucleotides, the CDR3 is TGTGCCAGCAGTTCCCGGACTAGCGGCATCTACGAGCAGTACTTC.

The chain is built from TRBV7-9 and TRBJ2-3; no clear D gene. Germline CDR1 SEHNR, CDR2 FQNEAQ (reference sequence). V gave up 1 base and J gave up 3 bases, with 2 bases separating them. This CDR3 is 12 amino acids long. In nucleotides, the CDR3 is TGTGCCAGCAGCTTAGAGACAGATACGCAGTATTTT. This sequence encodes CASSLETDTQYF.

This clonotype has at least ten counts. CDR3: CASSLGRWVDEQFF. The CDR3 DNA sequence: TGTGCCAGCAGTTTGGGGAGGTGGGTGGATGAGCAGTTCTTC. The chain is built from TRBV12-3 or TRBV12-4 and TRBJ2-1, with D perhaps TRBD2 (6 bases). V was trimmed by 3 bases and J by 8 bases, leaving 14 bases between them. The CDR3 runs to 14 residues.

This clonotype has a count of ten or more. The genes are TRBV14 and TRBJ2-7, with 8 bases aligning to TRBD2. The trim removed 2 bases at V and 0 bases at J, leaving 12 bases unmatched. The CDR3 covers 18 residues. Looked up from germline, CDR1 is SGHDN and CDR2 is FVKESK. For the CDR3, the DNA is TGTGCCAGCAGCCAAAACTTCCGGGGGGGCCGCCACTCCTACGAGCAGTACTTC. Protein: CASSQNFRGGRHSYEQYF.

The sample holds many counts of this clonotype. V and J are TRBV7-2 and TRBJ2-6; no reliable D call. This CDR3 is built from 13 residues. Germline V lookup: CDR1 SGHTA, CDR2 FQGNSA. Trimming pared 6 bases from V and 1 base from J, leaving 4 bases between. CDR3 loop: CASRGSGANVLTF. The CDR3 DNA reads TGTGCCAGCAGGGGGTCTGGGGCCAACGTCCTGACTTTC.

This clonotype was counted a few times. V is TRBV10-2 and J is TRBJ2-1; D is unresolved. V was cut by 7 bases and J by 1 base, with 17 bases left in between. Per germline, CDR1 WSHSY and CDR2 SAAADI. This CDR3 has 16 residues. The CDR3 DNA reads TGCGCCAGCATTAGTCCGACATGGGGATCCTACAATGAGCAGTTCTTC. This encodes CASISPTWGSYNEQFF.

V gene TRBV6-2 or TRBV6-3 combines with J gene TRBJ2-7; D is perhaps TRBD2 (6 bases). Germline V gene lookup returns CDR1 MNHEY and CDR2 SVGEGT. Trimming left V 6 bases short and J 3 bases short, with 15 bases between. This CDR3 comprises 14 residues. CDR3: CASSGGTPNYEQYF. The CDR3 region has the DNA TGTGCCAGCAGCGGCGGGACTCCCAACTACGAGCAGTACTTC.

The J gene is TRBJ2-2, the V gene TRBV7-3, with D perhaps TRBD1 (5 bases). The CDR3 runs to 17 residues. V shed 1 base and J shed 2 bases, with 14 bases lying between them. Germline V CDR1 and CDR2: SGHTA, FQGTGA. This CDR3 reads CASSLIPGQTNTGELFF. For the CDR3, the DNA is TGTGCCAGCAGCTTAATCCCCGGACAAACTAACACCGGGGAGCTGTTTTTT.

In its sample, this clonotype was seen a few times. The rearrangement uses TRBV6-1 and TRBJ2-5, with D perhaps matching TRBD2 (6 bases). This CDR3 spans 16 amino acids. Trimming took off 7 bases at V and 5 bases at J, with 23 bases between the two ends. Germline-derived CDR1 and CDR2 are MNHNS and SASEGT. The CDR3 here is CASKGWGDSWEETQYF. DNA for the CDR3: TGTGCCAGCAAGGGGTGGGGGGATTCTTGGGAGGAGACCCAGTACTTC.

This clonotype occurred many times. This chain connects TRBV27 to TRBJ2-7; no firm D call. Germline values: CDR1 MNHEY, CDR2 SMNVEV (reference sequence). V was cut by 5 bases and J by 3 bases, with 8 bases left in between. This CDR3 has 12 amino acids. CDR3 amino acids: CASSTLGYEQYF. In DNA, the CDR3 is TGTGCCAGCAGTACCTTAGGCTACGAGCAGTACTTC.

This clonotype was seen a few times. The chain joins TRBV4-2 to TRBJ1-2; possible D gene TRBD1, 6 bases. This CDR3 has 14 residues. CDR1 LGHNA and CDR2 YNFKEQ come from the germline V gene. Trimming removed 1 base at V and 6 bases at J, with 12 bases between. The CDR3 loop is CASSQGGGENGYTF. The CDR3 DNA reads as TGTGCCAGCAGCCAAGGCGGGGGCGAGAATGGCTACACCTTC.

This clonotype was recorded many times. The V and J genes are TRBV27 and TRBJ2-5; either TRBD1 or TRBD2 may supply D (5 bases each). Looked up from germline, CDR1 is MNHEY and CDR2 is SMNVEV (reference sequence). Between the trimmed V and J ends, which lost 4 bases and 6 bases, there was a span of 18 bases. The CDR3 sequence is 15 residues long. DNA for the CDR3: TGTGCCAGCAGTTCCCCTTGGACCGAGGGGAAGACCCAGTACTTC. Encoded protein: CASSSPWTEGKTQYF.

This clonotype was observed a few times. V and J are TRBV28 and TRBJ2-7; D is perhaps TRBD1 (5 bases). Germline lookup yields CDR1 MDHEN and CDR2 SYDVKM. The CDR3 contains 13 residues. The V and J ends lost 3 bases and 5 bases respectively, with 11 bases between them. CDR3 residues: CASSFLQGHEQYF. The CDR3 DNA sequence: TGTGCCAGCAGTTTCCTCCAGGGCCACGAGCAGTACTTC.

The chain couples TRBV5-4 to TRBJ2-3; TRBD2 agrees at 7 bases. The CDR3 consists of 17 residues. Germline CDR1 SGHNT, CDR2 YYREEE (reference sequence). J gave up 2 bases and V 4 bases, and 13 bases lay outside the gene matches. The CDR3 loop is CASSRPGVGDYTDTQYF. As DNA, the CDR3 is TGTGCCAGCAGCCGCCCCGGGGTCGGGGACTACACAGATACGCAGTATTTT.

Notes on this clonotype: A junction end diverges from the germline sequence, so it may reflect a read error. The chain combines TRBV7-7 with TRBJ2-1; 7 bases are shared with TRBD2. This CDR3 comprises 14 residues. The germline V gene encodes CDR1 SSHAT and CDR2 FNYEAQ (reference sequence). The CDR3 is CASSSLGRDDEQFF. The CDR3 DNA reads TGTGCTAGCAGCTCTCTGGGGAGGGACGATGAGCAGTTCTTC.

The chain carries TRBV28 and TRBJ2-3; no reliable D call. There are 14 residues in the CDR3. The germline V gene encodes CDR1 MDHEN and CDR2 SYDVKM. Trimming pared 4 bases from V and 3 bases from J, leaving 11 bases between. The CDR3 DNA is TGTGCCAGCAGTTCGGTCAGAGATACAGATACGCAGTATTTT. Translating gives CASSSVRDTDTQYF.

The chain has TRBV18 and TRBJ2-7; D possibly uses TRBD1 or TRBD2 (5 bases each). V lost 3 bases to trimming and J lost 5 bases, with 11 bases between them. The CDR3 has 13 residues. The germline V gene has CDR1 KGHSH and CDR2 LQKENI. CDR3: CASSPGTPNEQYF. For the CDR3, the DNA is TGTGCCAGCTCACCTGGGACCCCCAACGAGCAGTACTTC.

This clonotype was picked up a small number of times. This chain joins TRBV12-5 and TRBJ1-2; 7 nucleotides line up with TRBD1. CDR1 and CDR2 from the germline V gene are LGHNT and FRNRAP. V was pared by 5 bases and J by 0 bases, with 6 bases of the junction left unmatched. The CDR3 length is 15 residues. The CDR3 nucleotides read TGTGCTAGTGGTGCCCGGGACAGCCCTAACTATGGCTACACCTTC. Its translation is CASGARDSPNYGYTF.

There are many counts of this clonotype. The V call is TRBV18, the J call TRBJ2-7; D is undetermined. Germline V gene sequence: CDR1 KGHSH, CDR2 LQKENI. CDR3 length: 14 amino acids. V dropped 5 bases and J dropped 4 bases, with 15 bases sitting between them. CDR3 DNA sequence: TGTGCCAGCTCAGGCCTAGACCGGTCATACGAGCAGTACTTC. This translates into CASSGLDRSYEQYF. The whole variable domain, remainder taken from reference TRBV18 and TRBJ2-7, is NAGVMQNPRHLVRRRGQEARLRCSPMKGHSHVYWYRQLPEEGLKFMVYLQKENIIDESGMPKERFSAEFPKEGPSILRIQQVVRGDSAAYFCASSGLDRSYEQYFGPGTRLTVT.

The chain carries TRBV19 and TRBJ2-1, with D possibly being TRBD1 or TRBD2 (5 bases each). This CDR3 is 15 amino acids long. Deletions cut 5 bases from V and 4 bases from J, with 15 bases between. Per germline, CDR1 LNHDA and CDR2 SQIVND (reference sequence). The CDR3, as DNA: TGTGCCAGTAGTCCCTATGGGGGAGCTTACAATGAGCAGTTCTTC. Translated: CASSPYGGAYNEQFF.

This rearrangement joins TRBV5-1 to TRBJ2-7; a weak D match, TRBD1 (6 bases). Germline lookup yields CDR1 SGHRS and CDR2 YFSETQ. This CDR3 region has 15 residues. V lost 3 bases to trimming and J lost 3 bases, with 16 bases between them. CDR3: CASSSDSQGGYEQYF. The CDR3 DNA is TGCGCCAGCAGCTCAGACAGCCAAGGGGGCTACGAGCAGTACTTC.

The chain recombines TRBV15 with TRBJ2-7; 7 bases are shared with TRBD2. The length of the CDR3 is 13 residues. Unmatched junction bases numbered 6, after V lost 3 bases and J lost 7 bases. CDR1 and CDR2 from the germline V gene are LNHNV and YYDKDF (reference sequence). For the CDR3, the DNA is TGTGCCACCAGCAGCGGGAGGCCGGGGGAGCAGTACTTC. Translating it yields CATSSGRPGEQYF.

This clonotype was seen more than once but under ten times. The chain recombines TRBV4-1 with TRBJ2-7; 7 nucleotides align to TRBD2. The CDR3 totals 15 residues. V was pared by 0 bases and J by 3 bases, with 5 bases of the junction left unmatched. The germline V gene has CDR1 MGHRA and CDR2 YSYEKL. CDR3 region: CASSQEDGGGYEQYF. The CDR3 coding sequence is TGCGCCAGCAGCCAAGAGGATGGGGGGGGCTACGAGCAGTACTTC.

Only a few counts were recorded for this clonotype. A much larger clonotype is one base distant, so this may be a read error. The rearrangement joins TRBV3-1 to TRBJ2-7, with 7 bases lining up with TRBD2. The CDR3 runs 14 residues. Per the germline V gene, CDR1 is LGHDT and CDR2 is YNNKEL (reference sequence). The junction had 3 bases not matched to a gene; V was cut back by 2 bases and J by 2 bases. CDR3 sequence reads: CASSQPLATYEQYF. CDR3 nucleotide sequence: TGTGCCAGCAGCCAACCACTAGCGACCTACGAGCAGTACTTC.

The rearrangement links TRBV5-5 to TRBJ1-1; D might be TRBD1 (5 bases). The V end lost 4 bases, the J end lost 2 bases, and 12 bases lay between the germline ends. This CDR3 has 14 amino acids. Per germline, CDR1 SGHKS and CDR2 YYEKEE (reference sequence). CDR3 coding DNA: TGTGCCAGCAGCGGCGGGGCTTTAAACACTGAAGCTTTCTTT. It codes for CASSGGALNTEAFF.

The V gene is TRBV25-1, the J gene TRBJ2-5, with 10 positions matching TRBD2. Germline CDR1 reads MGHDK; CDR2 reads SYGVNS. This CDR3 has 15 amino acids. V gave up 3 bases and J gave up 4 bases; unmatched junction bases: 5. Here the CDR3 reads CASSEASGRRETQYF. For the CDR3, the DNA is TGTGCCAGCAGTGAGGCTAGCGGGAGAAGAGAGACCCAGTACTTC.

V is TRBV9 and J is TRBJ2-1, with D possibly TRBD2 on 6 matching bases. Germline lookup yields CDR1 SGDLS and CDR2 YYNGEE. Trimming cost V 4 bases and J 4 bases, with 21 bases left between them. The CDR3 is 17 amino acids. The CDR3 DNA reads TGTGCCAGCAGCAATCCCCAAGCCGGGGGATATTACAATGAGCAGTTCTTC. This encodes CASSNPQAGGYYNEQFF.

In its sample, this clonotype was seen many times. The CDR3 region has the DNA TGTGCCAGCAGTGATTTCTCCTACGAGCAGTACTTC. It is translated as CASSDFSYEQYF. This sequence joins TRBV25-1 and TRBJ2-7; D is ambiguous. Trimming took off 3 bases at V and 0 bases at J, with 3 bases between the two ends. The germline V gene has CDR1 MGHDK and CDR2 SYGVNS. The CDR3 runs to 12 residues.